The T cell receptor beta chain under discussion was sequenced for a study of cytomegalovirus exposure and HLA in healthy donors (TCRdb year 2017). At the level of the whole study: An earlier analysis of approximately 640 of the donors reported 250 to 300 Gb of sequence data and 120 million or so unique TCR beta sequences from roughly 180 million T cells. High-throughput TCR immunosequencing, statistical association of individual TCRs with disease status, and machine learning were combined to predict cytomegalovirus infection status. In a later genetic analysis, genome-wide SNP genotypes for about three fifths of the roughly 670 donors were used, and that subset was treated as a discovery cohort. HLA typing covered class I and class II loci at four-digit resolution. All discovery cohort repertoires had been generated using a single sequencing platform. A few DR-DQ haplotypes were handled as single units for association and clustering because linkage in the cohort was strong. Among about 400 genotyped donors of the cohort, an average of about 240,000 unique TCR beta nucleotide sequences was sequenced per donor, of which 15% to 20% were non-productive. To decide whether each TCR beta V gene segment behaved as functional or pseudogenic, an earlier analysis of approximately 600 of the donors relied on high-throughput TCR beta sequencing. The study aimed to test whether cataloging public T cell receptors could reveal signatures of past pathogen exposure. Typing coverage varied by locus: about 620-630 donors for A, B, C, DRB1 and DQB1; roughly 520 for DQA1; over 600 for DPA1; approximately 470 for DPB1. A separate validation cohort of 100 to 150 different subjects was used in addition to the approximately 700-subject first cohort. Rather than using new phenotypic data, the later analysis identified candidate immune exposures from TCR beta sequences and from how often those sequences occurred across donors. An early release that covered approximately 600 HLA-typed donors contained approximately 300 gigabases of sequencing data and tens of millions of unique TCR sequences. Alongside the repertoire data, information on donor age, sex, ethnicity and CMV serostatus was compiled. The study used immunosequencing to profile the T cell repertoires of approximately 650 subjects and linked those repertoires to cytomegalovirus serostatus. A later analysis re-examined previously published TCR beta repertoires from over 500 donors and added high-resolution HLA genotyping to investigate patterns of TCR occurrence. Among the 398 genotyped donors, 75% to 90% belonged to the genetic ancestry cluster associated with self-reported Caucasian donors. General findings and caveats noted by the study authors: In this cohort, only TCR beta chains were sequenced, and detectable features were limited by the absence of alpha or paired-chain data. A total of around 150 TCR beta chains were listed by the study as associated with cytomegalovirus. In vitro tests confirmed that a few of the cytomegalovirus-associated TCR beta chains recognize cytomegalovirus antigens. It was suggested by the authors that the approach could potentially be generalized to other disease states and immunological phenotypes. The classifier was reported to diagnose cytomegalovirus status with high specificity and sensitivity in both the original and validation cohorts. Correlated functional status among segregating V segments might be attributable to linkage disequilibrium, but an unknown experimental factor could not be ruled out. In an earlier analysis of more than 500 of the donors, most TCR beta V segments appeared in productive rearrangements about 87% or about 30% of the time, broadly matching IMGT annotations. The earlier analysis of 450 to 700 of the donors excluded some 15 rarely observed V segments, including chromosome 9 orphons, because counts were too low. Because HLA typing was unavailable for some donors at each locus, only the typed subset was used in association tests. Presence/absence analyses assumed roughly uniform sequencing depth across donors, an assumption that may not hold. Most TCR sequences were observed very rarely across donors, whereas some public TCRs were present in many individuals. According to a later analysis, parvovirus B19, influenza, CMV and Epstein-Barr virus appeared linked to several top co-occurrence clusters. Strong co-occurrence of HLA alleles, especially DR and DQ, made assigning TCR associations to individual alleles difficult. In a later analysis, some 18,000 TCR beta sequences were associated with specific HLA alleles at a false discovery rate of 0.05. The only immune exposure information available for the cohort was CMV serostatus. A group of highly shared sequence variants was considered likely to be a technical artifact of the sequencing pipeline. According to a later analysis, most CMV-associated TCR beta chains appeared to be HLA-restricted, and the HLA associations seemed to be driven largely by CMV exposure. In a later genetic analysis, fewer N-insertions in productive TCRs were reported among donors in an Asian-associated ancestry cluster than the roughly 700-donor mean. A further reported finding was that TCR beta sequences accurately predicted the HLA-A and HLA-B alleles for most subjects in the first cohort. A later genetic analysis associated a missense DCLRE1C variant with V-gene and J-gene trimming of TCR beta chains, and an independent cohort replicated the association. The 87-base-pair reads could not distinguish some IMGT-functional V segments, including TRBV6-2 and TRBV6-3, so those segments were excluded. In a later analysis, TCR association rates were found to vary across HLA loci, with the most associated TCRs seen for DRB1 alleles and the fewest for HLA-C alleles. Compared with equally common non-associated chains, HLA-associated TCR beta chains in a later analysis were more clonally expanded and had lower generation probabilities.

With respect to this clone: Its antigen has not been determined. The sample holds no much larger clone one base away, and base qualities are not on file.

The method behind the library was the immunoSEQ multiplex PCR assay. The multiplex PCR relied on a mix of 60 forward primers for TCR Vbeta segments and 13 reverse primers for TCR Jbeta segments. The CDR3 region of rearranged TCR beta genes was amplified from genomic DNA with a multiplex PCR assay. On the Illumina HiSeq System, the amplified TCR beta libraries were sequenced as 87-base-pair reads. The study's own analysis went as follows. Across the 700 or so repertoires, a later analysis counted tens of millions of unique TCR beta chains, roughly 11 million of which were shared by at least two donors. Raw reads were error-corrected and collapsed into unique sequences with a nearest-neighbor algorithm that merged closely related sequences to remove PCR and sequencing errors. V, D and J gene segments were assigned by aligning CDR3 sequences to IMGT reference sequences. For a sequence to be retained, at least a six-nucleotide match to both a V gene segment and a J gene segment was required. A rearrangement counted as productive if the CDR3 had no stop codons and remained in frame with V and J, and every other rearrangement counted as non-productive. Following IMGT convention, CDR3 was defined as the stretch from the second conserved V-encoded cysteine up to the conserved J-encoded phenylalanine. In an earlier analysis of around 600 of the donors, sequences lacking an unambiguous match to a single V gene segment were excluded. An earlier analysis of just under 600 of the donors called V segments functional above 56.7% productive rearrangements and segregating when the between-donor standard deviation exceeded 5%. A statistical classification framework was built to diagnose cytomegalovirus status from the catalog of TCR beta chain sequences. A later analysis assigned V and J genes by comparing TCR nucleotide sequences with IMGT/GENE-DB human TR gene sequences. In a later analysis, CDR3 sequences and most-parsimonious VDJ recombination scenarios were assigned using the TCRdist pipeline. In a later analysis, each TCR beta chain was defined by its CDR3 amino acid sequence together with its V-gene family, and reads without a unique V-gene family were excluded. To address suspected cross-contamination and a sequencing artifact, a later analysis removed around 590 highly shared, low-generation-probability nucleotide sequences. In a later analysis, a clonal expansion index for each public chain was calculated from normalized within-repertoire ranks of inferred template counts. Generation probabilities in a later analysis came from a VDJ recombination model fitted to out-of-frame rearrangements, and those results were checked against IGoR. In a later analysis, hypergeometric tests were used to score TCR-TCR, TCR-HLA and TCR-CMV co-occurrence, with a repertoire-size bias correction applied to TCR pairs. In a later analysis, false discovery rates were estimated by permuting HLA or CMV assignments 20 times. A later analysis grouped co-occurring TCRs with DBSCAN, adding TCRdist sequence similarity when clustering within HLA-allele-positive subsets. Repertoires with fewer than 30,000 or more than 120,000 public chains were left out of co-occurrence clustering, as were four to six repertoires with anomalous nucleotide sharing. Not all clones reach the TCRdb copy of this immuneACCESS table, which keeps in-frame sequences only. Checked studies attribute under half of the gap to unresolved V genes and leave the rest unexplained. D and trimming come from the DNA, and the V and J calls and clone size come from that table. The sample includes 130,000 to 150,000 clones, with 78% observed a single time. Just under 3% of the sample is held by the ten biggest clonotypes.

The cohort consisted of some 730 healthy bone marrow donors. Cohort members were all nominally healthy when sampled, although unrecorded immune exposures were likely present. The donor was CMV seronegative and belonged to the group of approximately 320 seronegative cohort members. Each donor provided a peripheral blood sample, and peripheral blood mononuclear cells were used for TCR beta sequencing. The Qiagen DNeasy Blood Extraction Kit was used to extract genomic DNA from the blood cell samples. According to the germline V gene (reference sequence), CDR1 reads SGHNT and CDR2 reads YYREEE. Measured from the cysteine to the phenylalanine, the CDR3 is 15 residues long. Just CDR3 DNA is preserved here, 45 bases in frame from base 1. The junction shows trimming of 5 bases on V and 1 base on J, and the gene matches do not reach 9 bases of it.

Recombination linked TRBV5-4 to TRBJ2-7, with 7 bases in between that match TRBD1. This clonotype was sampled from a female donor in good health and CMV-seronegative. The sequenced sample consisted of PBMCs. At the DNA level, the sequence is TGTGCCAGCAGTCTCAAGCAGGGGGTGTCCTACGAGCAGTACTTC. Its amino acids are CASSLKQGVSYEQYF.